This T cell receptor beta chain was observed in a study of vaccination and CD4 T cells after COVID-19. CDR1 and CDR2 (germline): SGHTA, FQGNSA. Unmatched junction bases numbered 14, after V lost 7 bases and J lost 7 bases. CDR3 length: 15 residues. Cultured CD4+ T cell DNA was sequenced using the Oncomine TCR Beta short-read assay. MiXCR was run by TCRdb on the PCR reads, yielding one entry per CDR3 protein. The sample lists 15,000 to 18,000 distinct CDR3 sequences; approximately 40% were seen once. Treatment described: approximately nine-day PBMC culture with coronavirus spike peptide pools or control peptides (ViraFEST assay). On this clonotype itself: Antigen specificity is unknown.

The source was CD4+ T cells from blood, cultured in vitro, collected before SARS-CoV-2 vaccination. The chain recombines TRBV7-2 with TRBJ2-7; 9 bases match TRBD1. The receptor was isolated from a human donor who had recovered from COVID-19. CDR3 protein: CASKEGGTGLLEQYF. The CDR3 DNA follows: TGTGCCAGCAAAGAGGGCGGGACAGGGCTGTTGGAGCAGTACTTC.